In this sample, the clone carrying this T cell receptor (beta chain) turned up a few times. No antigen is known for it. This record comes from a study of response to subunit inactivated influenza vaccine. Points from the study as a whole: Seasonal influenza vaccination, on each occasion, was suggested by the authors to recruit few new T cells.

Per the germline V gene, CDR1 is SGHRS and CDR2 is YFSETQ. The CDR3 spans 15 residues. The V gene end was trimmed by 3 bases and the J gene end by 2 bases; junction bases not matched to a gene: 8. A single record per CDR3 protein comes from TCRdb applying MiXCR to the RT-PCR reads. The repertoire consists of fewer than 600,000 distinct CDR3 sequences, with 7.2% occurring once and the leading ten covering 10% to 15%. The receptor was isolated from a man aged 50 to 69 who received an inactivated influenza vaccine. The sample consisted of PBMCs from blood, taken about 23 months after vaccination. This chain connects TRBV5-1 to TRBJ2-7; the match to TRBD1 covers 7 bases. This CDR3 is CASSSTNRGTYEQYF. In nucleotides, the CDR3 is TGCGCCAGCAGCTCGACCAACAGGGGAACCTACGAGCAGTACTTC.